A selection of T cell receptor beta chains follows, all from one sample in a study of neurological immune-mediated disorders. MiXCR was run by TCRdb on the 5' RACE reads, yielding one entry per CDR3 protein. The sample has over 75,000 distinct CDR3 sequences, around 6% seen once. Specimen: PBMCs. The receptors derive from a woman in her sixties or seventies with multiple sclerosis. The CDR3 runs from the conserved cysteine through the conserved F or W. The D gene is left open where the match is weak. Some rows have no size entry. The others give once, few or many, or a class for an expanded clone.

cdr3_nt: TGCGCCAGCAGCGCAGGGGTACGGAACACTGAAGCTTTCTTT
cdr3_aa: CASSAGVRNTEAFF
cdr3_length: 14
v_call: TRBV5-1
j_call: TRBJ1-1
d_call: -
clone_size: many

cdr3_nt: TGCAGTGCAAGGGACCGAGGTTCTGGGGCCAACGTCCTGACTTTC
cdr3_aa: CSARDRGSGANVLTF
cdr3_length: 15
v_call: TRBV20-1
j_call: TRBJ2-6
d_call: -
clone_size: many

cdr3_nt: TGCGCCAGCAGCTTACCTAGCGGGGGGTCAGAGCAGTACTTC
cdr3_aa: CASSLPSGGSEQYF
cdr3_length: 14
v_call: TRBV5-1
j_call: TRBJ2-7
d_call: TRBD2
clone_size: many

cdr3_nt: TGTGCCAGCAGCTTAAGACAGGGGTCCTACAATGAGCAGTTCTTC
cdr3_aa: CASSLRQGSYNEQFF
cdr3_length: 15
v_call: TRBV5-5
j_call: TRBJ2-1
d_call: TRBD1
clone_size: -

cdr3_nt: TGTGCCATCAGGGGGACTAGCACAGATACGCAGTATTTT
cdr3_aa: CAIRGTSTDTQYF
cdr3_length: 13
v_call: TRBV10-3
j_call: TRBJ2-3
d_call: -
clone_size: many

cdr3_nt: TGTGCCTCGACTCGACAGGGGACGGGAGAGCAGTACTTC
cdr3_aa: CASTRQGTGEQYF
cdr3_length: 13
v_call: TRBV12-3/TRBV12-4
j_call: TRBJ2-7
d_call: TRBD1
clone_size: many

cdr3_nt: TGTGCCAGCAGCTCTAGAGCGGGGGGGTACACAGATACGCAGTATTTT
cdr3_aa: CASSSRAGGYTDTQYF
cdr3_length: 16
v_call: TRBV13
j_call: TRBJ2-3
d_call: TRBD2
clone_size: many

cdr3_nt: TGTGCCAGCAGCTGGGGGCAGGACTCGGGTTCACCCCTCCACTTT
cdr3_aa: CASSWGQDSGSPLHF
cdr3_length: 15
v_call: TRBV7-8
j_call: TRBJ1-6
d_call: -
clone_size: many

cdr3_nt: TGTGCCAGCAGTTTAGGGGGACAGGGGTGGAACACTGAAGCTTTCTTT
cdr3_aa: CASSLGGQGWNTEAFF
cdr3_length: 16
v_call: TRBV27
j_call: TRBJ1-1
d_call: TRBD1
clone_size: few

cdr3_nt: TGTGCCAGTAGTATAAGGCTAGCAGTCCATGAGCAGTTCTTC
cdr3_aa: CASSIRLAVHEQFF
cdr3_length: 14
v_call: TRBV19
j_call: TRBJ2-1
d_call: -
clone_size: many

cdr3_nt: TGTGCCAGCAGGACCTACGGGGGGGGGAACACTGAAGCTTTCTTT
cdr3_aa: CASRTYGGGNTEAFF
cdr3_length: 15
v_call: TRBV27
j_call: TRBJ1-1
d_call: -
clone_size: few

cdr3_nt: TGTGCCAGCAGCCTTACCACTCTCGCAGCTTTCTTT
cdr3_aa: CASSLTTLAAFF
cdr3_length: 12
v_call: TRBV7-9
j_call: TRBJ1-1
d_call: -
clone_size: many

cdr3_nt: TGTGTCAGCACAGACGGGACAGGGTCCTACAATGAGCTGTTCTTC
cdr3_aa: CVSTDGTGSYNELFF
cdr3_length: 15
v_call: TRBV2
j_call: TRBJ2-1
d_call: TRBD1
clone_size: -

cdr3_nt: TGTGCCAGCAGAACAGACAGGGGGCCGAATGAGCAGTTCTTC
cdr3_aa: CASRTDRGPNEQFF
cdr3_length: 14
v_call: TRBV6-5
j_call: TRBJ2-1
d_call: TRBD1
clone_size: many

cdr3_nt: TGTGCCAGCAGCAACAGCCCTTGGGGCGGGGCCACAGATACGCAGTATTTT
cdr3_aa: CASSNSPWGGATDTQYF
cdr3_length: 17
v_call: TRBV21-1
j_call: TRBJ2-3
d_call: -
clone_size: many

cdr3_nt: TGTGCCAGCATGGCCGGGACAGGAAACACCTACGAGCAGTACTTC
cdr3_aa: CASMAGTGNTYEQYF
cdr3_length: 15
v_call: TRBV12-3/TRBV12-4
j_call: TRBJ2-7
d_call: TRBD1
clone_size: few

cdr3_nt: TGCAGTGCTAGAGATTTTGATGAGGCTAGAGATACGCAGTATTTT
cdr3_aa: CSARDFDEARDTQYF
cdr3_length: 15
v_call: TRBV20-1
j_call: TRBJ2-3
d_call: -
clone_size: many

cdr3_nt: TGTGCCAGCAGTTTGCAGGGAGGGGGGCAGTTCTTC
cdr3_aa: CASSLQGGGQFF
cdr3_length: 12
v_call: TRBV6-5
j_call: TRBJ2-1
d_call: -
clone_size: -

cdr3_nt: TGCAGTGCTAGACGGGGGGCTTACGGGGATGAGCAGTTCTTC
cdr3_aa: CSARRGAYGDEQFF
cdr3_length: 14
v_call: TRBV20-1
j_call: TRBJ2-1
d_call: -
clone_size: many

cdr3_nt: TGCGCCAGCAGGGTTGGGGGGGGAACCCATGAGCAGTTCTTC
cdr3_aa: CASRVGGGTHEQFF
cdr3_length: 14
v_call: TRBV10-2
j_call: TRBJ2-1
d_call: TRBD2
clone_size: many

cdr3_nt: TGTGCCAGCAGTTTAGCTAGCGGGGGGAGCTACAATGAGCAGTTCTTC
cdr3_aa: CASSLASGGSYNEQFF
cdr3_length: 16
v_call: TRBV12-3/TRBV12-4
j_call: TRBJ2-1
d_call: TRBD2
clone_size: many

cdr3_nt: TGTGCCAGCCAAGAACGGGGGCGCGCAGAGACCCAGTACTTC
cdr3_aa: CASQERGRAETQYF
cdr3_length: 14
v_call: TRBV2
j_call: TRBJ2-5
d_call: -
clone_size: many

cdr3_nt: TGTGCCAGCAGTTTCAGACAGGGGGCCGTCTACGAGCAGTACTTC
cdr3_aa: CASSFRQGAVYEQYF
cdr3_length: 15
v_call: TRBV28
j_call: TRBJ2-7
d_call: TRBD1
clone_size: many

cdr3_nt: TGTGCCAGCAGTTATGATCTGGGCCCGAGTGAAAAACTGTTTTTT
cdr3_aa: CASSYDLGPSEKLFF
cdr3_length: 15
v_call: TRBV6-5
j_call: TRBJ1-4
d_call: -
clone_size: many

cdr3_nt: TGTGCCAGCAGCCCCGGGGTAGTACTGTTCTTC
cdr3_aa: CASSPGVVLFF
cdr3_length: 11
v_call: TRBV11-2
j_call: TRBJ2-1
d_call: -
clone_size: many

cdr3_nt: TGTGCCAGCAGTGAAATATACGGCTACACCTTC
cdr3_aa: CASSEIYGYTF
cdr3_length: 11
v_call: TRBV25-1
j_call: TRBJ1-2
d_call: -
clone_size: many

cdr3_nt: TGTGCCAGCAGTCGTGAGCAGGGGGCGACTACCAAAAACATTCAGTACTTC
cdr3_aa: CASSREQGATTKNIQYF
cdr3_length: 17
v_call: TRBV28
j_call: TRBJ2-4
d_call: TRBD1
clone_size: many

cdr3_nt: TGTGCCAGCAGATGGACTAGCGGGGCCCATCCTAGCACAGATACGCAGTATTTT
cdr3_aa: CASRWTSGAHPSTDTQYF
cdr3_length: 18
v_call: TRBV6-1
j_call: TRBJ2-3
d_call: TRBD2
clone_size: many

cdr3_nt: TGCGCCAGCAGCTTGGGCTGGCTCTCCATGAACACTGAAGCTTTCTTT
cdr3_aa: CASSLGWLSMNTEAFF
cdr3_length: 16
v_call: TRBV5-1
j_call: TRBJ1-1
d_call: -
clone_size: many

cdr3_nt: TGCAGTGCTAGCCCGCTTCAGGGTAACACTGAAGCTTTCTTT
cdr3_aa: CSASPLQGNTEAFF
cdr3_length: 14
v_call: TRBV20-1
j_call: TRBJ1-1
d_call: -
clone_size: many

cdr3_nt: TGCGCCAGCAGCTCAGGACTAGCGGGGGCCACGGCGTTACGGGATTCCTACAATGAGCAGTTCTTC
cdr3_aa: CASSSGLAGATALRDSYNEQFF
cdr3_length: 22
v_call: TRBV5-1
j_call: TRBJ2-1
d_call: TRBD2
clone_size: many

cdr3_nt: TGTGCCAGCTTTACCGGGACTAGCAGGGCGCAGTTCTTC
cdr3_aa: CASFTGTSRAQFF
cdr3_length: 13
v_call: TRBV2
j_call: TRBJ2-1
d_call: TRBD2
clone_size: many

cdr3_nt: TGTGCCAGCTCAAAAGGGGAAAGAGCCAAAAACATTCAGTACTTC
cdr3_aa: CASSKGERAKNIQYF
cdr3_length: 15
v_call: TRBV28
j_call: TRBJ2-4
d_call: -
clone_size: many

cdr3_nt: TGTGCCACCAGTGATCTAGGGACTAGCGGGTGGGAGACCCAGTACTTC
cdr3_aa: CATSDLGTSGWETQYF
cdr3_length: 16
v_call: TRBV24-1
j_call: TRBJ2-5
d_call: TRBD2
clone_size: many

cdr3_nt: TGCAGTGCGCAAGGGGGCGCGAACTCACCCCTCCACTTT
cdr3_aa: CSAQGGANSPLHF
cdr3_length: 13
v_call: TRBV20-1
j_call: TRBJ1-6
d_call: TRBD1
clone_size: many

cdr3_nt: TGTGCCAGCAGTTTACCTCGGGATAGTTACAATGAGCAGTTCTTC
cdr3_aa: CASSLPRDSYNEQFF
cdr3_length: 15
v_call: TRBV5-5
j_call: TRBJ2-1
d_call: -
clone_size: many

cdr3_nt: TGTGCCAGCAGTGGCCTGGCGGGGGGGAACTATGGCTACACCTTC
cdr3_aa: CASSGLAGGNYGYTF
cdr3_length: 15
v_call: TRBV27
j_call: TRBJ1-2
d_call: -
clone_size: many

cdr3_nt: TGTGCCAGCTTGAAACGGACAGGACAGAACACCGGGGAGCTGTTTTTT
cdr3_aa: CASLKRTGQNTGELFF
cdr3_length: 16
v_call: TRBV18
j_call: TRBJ2-2
d_call: TRBD1
clone_size: many

cdr3_nt: TGCAGTGCTAGAGGCTGGGACTCCCATCAAGAGACCCAGTACTTC
cdr3_aa: CSARGWDSHQETQYF
cdr3_length: 15
v_call: TRBV20-1
j_call: TRBJ2-5
d_call: -
clone_size: many

cdr3_nt: TGTGCCAGCAGTGATTCGTCGGCTCCCCGCTCCTACGAGAAGTACTTC
cdr3_aa: CASSDSSAPRSYEKYF
cdr3_length: 16
v_call: TRBV25-1
j_call: TRBJ2-7
d_call: -
clone_size: -

cdr3_nt: TGCAGTGCTAGAGATACTGGGACTCATCAAGAGACCCAGTACTTC
cdr3_aa: CSARDTGTHQETQYF
cdr3_length: 15
v_call: TRBV20-1
j_call: TRBJ2-5
d_call: -
clone_size: many

cdr3_nt: TGTGCCAGCAGCTCACAATTGGTGGGGGGTGAAGCTTTCTTT
cdr3_aa: CASSSQLVGGEAFF
cdr3_length: 14
v_call: TRBV7-2
j_call: TRBJ1-1
d_call: -
clone_size: many

cdr3_nt: TGTGCCATCAGAACCGACCGAGGAGCTAACTATGGCTACACCTTC
cdr3_aa: CAIRTDRGANYGYTF
cdr3_length: 15
v_call: TRBV10-3
j_call: TRBJ1-2
d_call: -
clone_size: many

cdr3_nt: TGTGCCAGCAGGCTAGCGGGGGGACGGAACACCGGGGAGCTGTTTTTT
cdr3_aa: CASRLAGGRNTGELFF
cdr3_length: 16
v_call: TRBV12-3/TRBV12-4
j_call: TRBJ2-2
d_call: TRBD2
clone_size: -

cdr3_nt: TGTGCCAGCAGCTTATCTAGGGGCTGGGGCTACACCTTC
cdr3_aa: CASSLSRGWGYTF
cdr3_length: 13
v_call: TRBV7-9
j_call: TRBJ1-2
d_call: -
clone_size: once

cdr3_nt: TGTGCCAGCAGCTTAGCGCAGCCGGGAGAGCAGTTCTTC
cdr3_aa: CASSLAQPGEQFF
cdr3_length: 13
v_call: TRBV7-2
j_call: TRBJ2-1
d_call: -
clone_size: many

cdr3_nt: TGCAGTGCTGGGGGAGACGCGCTCTACGAGCAGTACTTC
cdr3_aa: CSAGGDALYEQYF
cdr3_length: 13
v_call: TRBV20-1
j_call: TRBJ2-7
d_call: -
clone_size: many

cdr3_nt: TGCAGTGCTAGGGGTCCAGAGACAGGCCCCTACGAGCAGTACTTC
cdr3_aa: CSARGPETGPYEQYF
cdr3_length: 15
v_call: TRBV20-1
j_call: TRBJ2-7
d_call: -
clone_size: few

cdr3_nt: TGCGCCAGCAGCCCAATTGGACAGCCCGCCCTAGCCAAAAACATTCAGTACTTC
cdr3_aa: CASSPIGQPALAKNIQYF
cdr3_length: 18
v_call: TRBV5-1
j_call: TRBJ2-4
d_call: -
clone_size: many

cdr3_nt: TGTGCCAGCAGCCCCGGCCTAGCGGGGGGTATGTACGAGCAGTACTTC
cdr3_aa: CASSPGLAGGMYEQYF
cdr3_length: 16
v_call: TRBV3-1
j_call: TRBJ2-7
d_call: TRBD2
clone_size: many

cdr3_nt: TGTGCCAGCTGCCGGGACAGTAATCAGCCCCAGCATTTT
cdr3_aa: CASCRDSNQPQHF
cdr3_length: 13
v_call: TRBV2
j_call: TRBJ1-5
d_call: TRBD1
clone_size: many

cdr3_nt: TGTGCCAGCAGAACGACAGGGTCCGAGAGCTACACCTTC
cdr3_aa: CASRTTGSESYTF
cdr3_length: 13
v_call: TRBV12-3/TRBV12-4
j_call: TRBJ1-2
d_call: TRBD1
clone_size: many

cdr3_nt: TGTGCCAGCAGTCCTAGGTTAACAGGGGGTTCCTACGAGCAGTACTTC
cdr3_aa: CASSPRLTGGSYEQYF
cdr3_length: 16
v_call: TRBV7-9
j_call: TRBJ2-7
d_call: TRBD1
clone_size: many